This T cell receptor (beta chain) appears in the sequencing data of a study of post-analysis software for immune sequencing data. Study-wide findings and caveats: There was significantly lower normalized Chao1 diversity in multiple sclerosis patients than in controls. Samples prepared in the same batch strongly co-clustered by F measure. Among roughly 5 TRBV segments more frequent in patients than controls were TRBV5-6, TRBV5-1 and TRBV20-1.

The CDR3 covers 14 residues. From germline, CDR1 is DFQATT and CDR2 SNEGSKA (reference sequence). The V and J ends lost 0 bases and 3 bases respectively, with 11 bases between them. Notes on this clonotype: Antigen: not known.

Carried by the TCR beta cDNA libraries were unique molecular identifiers. Each batch of about 0.9 to 10 million T cells produced 400,000 to 650,000 cDNA molecules. Each CDR3 protein gets one entry after TCRdb re-called the PCR reads with MiXCR. The repertoire holds more than 450,000 distinct CDR3 sequences, with around 34% as singletons. The specimen sequenced was blood. This clonotype originated in a girl between 2 and 17 years old with multiple sclerosis. The rearrangement joins TRBV20-1 to TRBJ1-1; possibly TRBD1 for D (6 bases). For the CDR3, the DNA is TGCAGTGCTAGAGACCGCAGGGGATACACTGAAGCTTTCTTT. This gives the protein CSARDRRGYTEAFF.